This TCR beta chain was recorded in a study of vaccination and CD4 T cells after COVID-19 (dated by TCRdb to between 2021 and 2022). With respect to the entire study: SARS-CoV-2 positivity had been established in the convalescent patients by nasal swab PCR, and mild disease was recorded in several of these patients and severe disease in one. In the convalescent cohort there were six males and four females, among whom were two Hispanic individuals, seven Caucasians, two Asians and one multiracial person. Each participant got two doses of either the Pfizer-BioNTech BNT162b2 vaccine (n=8) or the Moderna mRNA-1273 vaccine (n=2). Post-COVID blood samples from convalescent patients were collected a median of 101 days after diagnosis, with a range of 35 to 161 days. Post-vaccine blood samples were obtained a median of about 72 days after the second vaccine dose, with a range of roughly 13 to 250 days. The cultures were stimulated with overlapping spike peptide pools from SARS-CoV-2 and from the common cold coronaviruses HCoV-NL63, HCoV-OC43 and HCoV-229E. In control cultures, a CEFX viral epitope pool was used as positive control, an HIV-1 Nef peptide pool was used as negative control, or no peptide was added. In around 9 COVID-19 convalescent patients and a handful of infection-naive healthy vaccine recipients, researchers compared the spike-specific CD4+ TCR repertoire from before mRNA vaccination with the repertoire from after. The full study reports these points: In convalescent patients, a median approximately 83% of post-vaccine SARS-CoV-2-reactive clones were detected only after vaccination, and vaccine-specific priming was suggested by this finding. Of the vaccine-specific clones in convalescent patients, 304 of 307, or nearly all, reacted only to SARS-CoV-2 spike and did not cross-react with common cold coronaviruses. Relatively few convalescent patients were included in the study, and early timepoints after natural infection were not analyzed. The median number of SARS-CoV-2-reactive clonotypes rose from 20 to 25 after infection to roughly 38 after vaccination, but the change was not significant.

This clonotype was detected once. The antigen this receptor binds is unknown. It has no much larger one-base neighbor in the sample; base qualities were not kept. A solitary read yields weak support. The protocol used for the library was PCR. DNA from cultured CD4+ T cells was subjected to TCR sequencing with the Oncomine TCR Beta short-read assay at the Johns Hopkins FTIC core. Genomic DNA was extracted from the cultured CD4+ T cells with the QIAamp micro DNA kit. Oncomine TCR Beta libraries from cultured CD4+ T cells were pooled with unique dual indexes and sequenced on an Illumina iSeq 100. The paper's processing steps were these. Non-productive sequences were removed, and CDR3s that did not start with C, did not end with F or W, or were shorter than 7 amino acids were discarded. Antigen-specific clonotypes were identified with the MANAFEST web application by comparing peptide-stimulated wells with reference and other culture wells. To be called positive, a clone needed an FDR below 0.05, an odds ratio above 5, and a productive frequency above 0.1% in at least two of three replicate wells. Clonotypes that were significantly expanded in both SARS-CoV-2 spike wells and at least one common cold coronavirus spike condition were defined as cross-reactive. Levenshtein distances (stringdist) and unrooted phylogenetic trees (ape) in R version 3.6.1 were used to assess CDR3 homology. TCRdb reprocessed the public reads (quality trimming at Q25 with fastp, clone calling with MiXCR) and kept in-frame beta chains. Each CDR3 protein appears once, grouped with its most common genes and DNA. The V and J calls reflect TCRdb's pipeline rather than the authors' work. The sample table holds 20,000 to 30,000 distinct CDR3 sequences, of which about 52% were seen once. 6.1% of the sample is taken by the ten largest.

The treatment or condition label corresponds to: roughly 11-day PBMC culture with coronavirus spike peptide pools or control peptides (ViraFEST assay). The study used the ViraFEST assay, which expanded antigen-specific T cells with peptide pools and then identified expanded clonotypes by TCR sequencing. The convalescent patients' positive SARS-CoV-2 PCR tests fell between March and December 2020, which was before the Alpha, Beta and Delta variants emerged in the United States. About 1.8 million PBMCs per well were cultured in IMDM with approximately 5.2% human AB serum and around 10 IU/ml IL-2, plus 10 ug/ml peptide pools. On days 3 and 7, half of the culture medium was replaced with fresh IL-2-containing medium. Once the cells had been in culture for less than 12 days, the EasySep CD4+ T cell isolation kit was used to isolate CD4+ T cells by negative selection. PBMCs were separated from whole blood using Ficoll-Paque Plus gradient centrifugation and then either used fresh or cryopreserved at -140C. Each culture condition was generally run in triplicate wells.

The germline V gene supplies CDR1 SGHTA and CDR2 FQGNSA. The CDR3 starts with the cysteine, ends with the phenylalanine, and has 18 residues. Here the CDR3 DNA is all that survives: 54 bases in frame from base 1. Here V drops 6 bases and J drops 6 bases, and the junction holds 18 bases not matched to any gene. The receptor comes from a human donor who had recovered from COVID-19. Here the chain combines TRBV7-2 and TRBJ2-2; TRBD1 fits 8 bases in the junction. The sample was CD4+ T cells from blood, cultured in vitro. The CDR3 protein: CASSFYLGQGLGAGELFF. The DNA is as follows: TGTGCCAGCAGTTTTTACCTCGGACAGGGCCTAGGGGCCGGGGAGCTGTTTTTT. Beyond the CDR3, the reference TRBV7-2 and TRBJ2-2 genes provide the residues; the full variable domain reads: GAGVSQSPSNKVTEKGKDVELRCDPISGHTALYWYRQSLGQGLEFLIYFQGNSAPDKSGLPSDRFSAERTGGSVSTLTIQRTQQEDSAVYLCASSFYLGQGLGAGELFFGEGSRLTVL.